Sequencing of this TCR beta chain was carried out in a study of blood T cell repertoires in COVID-19. Study-wide context: The cDNA or gDNA used as material had been derived from T cells, B-cell-depleted T cells, or PBMCs.

Germline V gene sequence: CDR1 SGHKS, CDR2 YYEKEE (reference sequence). The V end was cut by 3 bases, the J end by 1 base, with 17 bases between. The CDR3 contains 16 residues. This clone was observed a single time. Measured with immunoSEQ multiplex PCR; TCRdb has only the in-frame clones, and not every one. The sample lists approximately 180,000 clones, 80% to 85% occurring once. Sample: peripheral blood. V and J are TRBV5-5 and TRBJ2-7; D may be TRBD1 (6 bases). This clonotype was sampled from a woman aged 40 to 49 with COVID-19, enrolled during active disease. The CDR3 region is CASSSSFSTGSYEQYF. The CDR3 DNA reads as TGTGCCAGCAGCTCCTCTTTCTCAACAGGGTCCTACGAGCAGTACTTC.